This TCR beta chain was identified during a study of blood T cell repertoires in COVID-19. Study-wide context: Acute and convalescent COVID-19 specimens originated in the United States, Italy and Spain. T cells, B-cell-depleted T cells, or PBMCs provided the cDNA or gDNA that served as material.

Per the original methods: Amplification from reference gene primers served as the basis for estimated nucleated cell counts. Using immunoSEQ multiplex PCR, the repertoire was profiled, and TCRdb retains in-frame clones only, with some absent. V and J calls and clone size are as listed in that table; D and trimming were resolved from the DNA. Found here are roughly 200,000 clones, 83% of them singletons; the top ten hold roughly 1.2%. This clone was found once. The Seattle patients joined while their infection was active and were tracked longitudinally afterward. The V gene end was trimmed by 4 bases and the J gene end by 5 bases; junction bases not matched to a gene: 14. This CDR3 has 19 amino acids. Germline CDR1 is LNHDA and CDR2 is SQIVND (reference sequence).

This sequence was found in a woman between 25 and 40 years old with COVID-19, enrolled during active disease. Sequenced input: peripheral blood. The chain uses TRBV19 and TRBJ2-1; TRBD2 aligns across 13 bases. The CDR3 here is CASSTLPLAGGPVDNEQFF. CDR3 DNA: TGTGCCAGTAGTACCCTCCCACTAGCGGGGGGGCCTGTGGACAATGAGCAGTTCTTC.